This TCR beta chain is drawn from a study of cytomegalovirus exposure and HLA in healthy donors. The germline gives CDR1 MNHEY, CDR2 SVGAGI. V dropped 0 bases and J dropped 1 base, with 6 bases sitting between them. This CDR3 has 14 amino acids. Amplification used 60 Vbeta primers and 13 Jbeta primers. Sequencing used immunoSEQ multiplex PCR; TCRdb keeps in-frame clones, though not all of them. This table has some 150,000 clones, 80% appearing once. Of note for this clone: The identical CDR3 is also encoded by other nucleotide sequences in the sample.

This TCR derives from a man in his late teens or twenties in good health and CMV-seropositive. Sequencing was done on a sample of PBMCs. This chain joins TRBV6-5 and TRBJ1-1; D call uncertain. The CDR3 nucleotides read TGTGCCAGCAGTTACTCCAGGTGGAACACTGAAGCTTTCTTT. Protein: CASSYSRWNTEAFF.